This entry lists 18 T cell receptor beta chains sequenced from one sample in a study of shared clonotypes between healthy human individuals. Sequencing was performed with immunoSEQ multiplex PCR; in TCRdb, only in-frame clones are kept and a portion is missing. The sample consists of roughly 2.5 million clones, over 85% of them appearing once. The sample taken for sequencing was naive CD4+ T cells sorted from blood. Subset defined: CD45RA+ positively selected. These receptors all stem from a young man in good health.

A note on this clone: Other nucleotide sequences in the sample specify the same CDR3. The chain carries TRBV28 and TRBJ2-1; 7 positions match TRBD2. V dropped 7 bases and J dropped 0; count of bases not matched to a gene: 6. The CDR3 runs to 15 residues. Per germline, CDR1 MDHEN and CDR2 SYDVKM. The CDR3 here is CASTRGGSSYNEQFF. The CDR3 nucleotides are TGTGCCAGCACGCGCGGGGGTAGCTCCTACAATGAGCAGTTCTTC.

The rearrangement joins TRBV28 to TRBJ1-2; D is unresolved. The CDR3 has 13 residues. Germline V gene lookup returns CDR1 MDHEN and CDR2 SYDVKM. V dropped 2 bases and J dropped 2 bases, with 6 bases sitting between them. The CDR3 DNA follows: TGTGCCAGCAGTTTAAGGAAAAACTATGGCTACACCTTC. Its translation: CASSLRKNYGYTF.

This chain uses TRBV7-3 with TRBJ2-3; D remains ambiguous. The CDR3 is 15 amino acids. The V gene lost 4 bases and the J gene lost 4 bases, with 15 bases spanning the gap. From germline, CDR1 is SGHTA and CDR2 FQGTGA. CDR3 sequence reads: CASSSTAAIADTQYF. In DNA, the CDR3 is TGTGCCAGCAGCTCCACGGCAGCGATTGCAGATACGCAGTATTTT.

This clone was recorded only once. The chain has TRBV2 and TRBJ1-4, with 8 positions matching TRBD1. This CDR3 comprises 14 residues. Germline-derived CDR1 and CDR2 are SNHLY and FYNNEI. J was trimmed by 8 bases and V by 6 bases; bases with no gene match: 8. The CDR3 bases are TGTGCCAGCAGAACGACAGGGGCGGGAGAAAAACTGTTTTTT. It specifies CASRTTGAGEKLFF.

The V gene is TRBV5-1, the J gene TRBJ1-4; weak D call: TRBD1 (5 bases). CDR1 and CDR2 (germline): SGHRS, YFSETQ. V lost 0 bases and J 7 bases, leaving 13 bases between the germline ends. CDR3 size: 15 residues. In nucleotides, the CDR3 is TGCGCCAGCAGCTTGGTGTGGGGCGAGGGTGAAAAACTGTTTTTT. Translating gives CASSLVWGEGEKLFF. The full variable domain, its missing parts supplied by reference TRBV5-1 and TRBJ1-4, is KAGVTQTPRYLIKTRGQQVTLSCSPISGHRSVSWYQQTPGQGLQFLFEYFSETQRNKGNFPGRFSGRQFSNSRSEMNVSTLELGDSALYLCASSLVWGEGEKLFFGSGTQLSVL.

The rearrangement links TRBV25-1 to TRBJ2-5; D is perhaps TRBD1 (6 bases). The CDR3 totals 13 residues. Germline assignment: CDR1 MGHDK and CDR2 SYGVNS. The germline V and J ends were trimmed by 3 bases and 11 bases, with 16 bases remaining between them. For the CDR3, the DNA is TGTGCCAGCAGTGATTCCCCGAGACAGGTTCAGTACTTC. It codes for CASSDSPRQVQYF.

The J gene is TRBJ2-5, the V gene TRBV18; D is possibly TRBD1 or TRBD2 (5 bases each). Germline V CDR1 and CDR2: KGHSH, LQKENI. Trimming removed 3 bases at V and 6 bases at J, with 14 bases between. The CDR3 has 14 residues. The CDR3 nucleotides read TGTGCCAGCTCACCCCTCCCGGGGCAGCAGACCCAGTACTTC. It codes for CASSPLPGQQTQYF.

J is TRBJ2-7 and V is TRBV6-1; 8 bases are shared with TRBD1. V was clipped by 6 bases and J by 1 base; unmatched bases: 8. The CDR3 extends over 15 amino acids. Germline CDR1 is MNHNS and CDR2 is SASEGT. The CDR3 here is CASSPRTGTSYEQYF. CDR3 nucleotide sequence: TGTGCCAGCAGCCCCAGGACAGGGACATCCTACGAGCAGTACTTC.

This CDR3 is CASSPPNPGVGELFF. The CDR3 DNA reads as TGTGCCAGCTCACCACCGAACCCAGGAGTCGGGGAGCTGTTTTTT. This sequence joins TRBV18 and TRBJ2-2; D is ambiguous. CDR1 is KGHSH and CDR2 is LQKENI in the germline V gene. The CDR3 extends over 15 amino acids. Trimming removed 0 bases at V and 7 bases at J, with 12 bases between.

This clone appeared once. DNA of the CDR3: TGTGCCAGCAGCCTGGTAGCGGGGACGGCGGGGGAGCAGTACTTC. This gives the protein CASSLVAGTAGEQYF. V is TRBV7-2 and J is TRBJ2-7; 8 nucleotides align to TRBD2. CDR1 and CDR2 (germline): SGHTA, FQGNSA. CDR3 length equals 15 residues. V was clipped by 5 bases and J by 7 bases; unmatched bases: 13.

The rearrangement joins TRBV29-1 to TRBJ2-3; TRBD1 matches 7 bases. V lost 4 bases and J lost 5; bases outside the gene matches: 9. Germline CDR1 SQVTM, CDR2 ANQGSEA. CDR3 length: 14 residues. Here the CDR3 DNA reads TGCAGCGTTGGAGGTGCAGGGGGTGGAGATACGCAGTATTTT. Protein sequence: CSVGGAGGGDTQYF.

The chain couples TRBV19 to TRBJ2-4; the D gene is possibly TRBD1 (6 bases). Germline V gene lookup returns CDR1 LNHDA and CDR2 SQIVND (reference sequence). Trimming shortened V by 4 bases and J by 1 base, and 14 bases separated the two germline ends. There are 16 residues in the CDR3. The chain's CDR3 is CASSKTQGWAKNIQYF. CDR3 bases: TGTGCCAGTAGTAAAACGCAGGGGTGGGCCAAAAACATTCAGTACTTC.

This clone was observed a handful of times. The chain combines TRBV30 with TRBJ2-2, with D perhaps TRBD1 or TRBD2 (5 bases each). The germline V gene encodes CDR1 GTSNPN and CDR2 SVGIG (reference sequence). This CDR3 spans 16 amino acids. Trimming removed 3 bases from V and 6 bases from J, with 20 bases in between. The CDR3 DNA reads TGTGCCTGGAGGCCTCCGTGGGGCCAGGGACCCGGGGAGCTGTTTTTT. It codes for CAWRPPWGQGPGELFF. The variable domain in full, with the rest retrieved from reference TRBV30 and TRBJ2-2, is SQTIHQWPATLVQPVGSPLSLECTVEGTSNPNLYWYRQAAGRGLQLLFYSVGIGQISSEVPQNLSASRPQDRQFILSSKKLLLSDSGFYLCAWRPPWGQGPGELFFGEGSRLTVL.

V gene TRBV7-2 combines with J gene TRBJ1-2; 7 bases match TRBD1. Germline-derived CDR1 and CDR2 are SGHTA and FQGNSA. Trimming took 1 base from V and 8 from J; bases not matched to a gene: 7. The CDR3 runs 14 residues. In DNA form, the CDR3 reads TGTGCCAGCAGCTTAGGGTCAGGGGGTGAAGGCTACACCTTC. Translating it yields CASSLGSGGEGYTF.

The V and J genes are TRBV18 and TRBJ1-2, with 10 bases matching TRBD1. CDR1 and CDR2 (germline): KGHSH, LQKENI. After removal of 3 bases from V and 0 bases from J, the junction contained 4 bases not matched to a gene. The CDR3 is made up of 16 amino acids. CDR3 sequence: CASSPMGQGTNYGYTF. CDR3 sequence (DNA): TGTGCCAGCTCACCGATGGGACAGGGGACTAACTATGGCTACACCTTC. Full variable domain (rest looked up from reference TRBV18 and TRBJ1-2): NAGVMQNPRHLVRRRGQEARLRCSPMKGHSHVYWYRQLPEEGLKFMVYLQKENIIDESGMPKERFSAEFPKEGPSILRIQQVVRGDSAAYFCASSPMGQGTNYGYTFGSGTRLTVV.

Regarding this clone: This sample includes further DNA sequences coding for the same CDR3. The rearrangement links TRBV7-9 to TRBJ1-1; 7 bases are a match to TRBD1. Germline lookup yields CDR1 SEHNR and CDR2 FQNEAQ (reference sequence). This CDR3 contains 14 residues. V was pared by 3 bases and J by 5 bases, with 6 bases of the junction left unmatched. CDR3 in amino acids: CASSLGQQNTEAFF. For the CDR3, the DNA is TGTGCCAGCAGCTTGGGACAGCAAAATACTGAAGCTTTCTTT.

The chain employs TRBV7-2 and TRBJ2-2; D call uncertain. Deletions cut 2 bases from V and 4 bases from J, with 14 bases between. The CDR3 extends over 16 amino acids. Germline V gives CDR1 SGHTA, CDR2 FQGNSA. DNA of the CDR3: TGTGCCAGCAGCTTATACGGTCCTCAAATCACCGGGGAGCTGTTTTTT. Translation: CASSLYGPQITGELFF.

The J gene is TRBJ2-1, the V gene TRBV30; a weak D match, TRBD2 (5 bases). Germline CDR1 reads GTSNPN; CDR2 reads SVGIG (reference sequence). The CDR3 runs 13 residues. The V gene lost 3 bases and the J gene lost 7 bases, with 13 bases spanning the gap. The CDR3 loop reads CAWSWGVGNEQFF. CDR3 in DNA: TGTGCCTGGAGCTGGGGAGTTGGTAATGAGCAGTTCTTC.